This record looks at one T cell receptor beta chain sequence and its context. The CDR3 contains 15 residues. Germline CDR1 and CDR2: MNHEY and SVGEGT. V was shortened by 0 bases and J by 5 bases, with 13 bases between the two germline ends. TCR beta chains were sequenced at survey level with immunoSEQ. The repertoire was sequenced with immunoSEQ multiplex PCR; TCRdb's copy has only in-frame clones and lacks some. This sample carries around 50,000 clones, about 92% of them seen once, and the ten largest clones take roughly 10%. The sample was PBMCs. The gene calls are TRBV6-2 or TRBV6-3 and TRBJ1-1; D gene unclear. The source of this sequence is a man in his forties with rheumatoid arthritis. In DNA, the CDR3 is TGTGCCAGCAGTTACTCGAACCGGGCGAAAACTGAAGCTTTCTTT. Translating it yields CASSYSNRAKTEAFF.